Shown below are 17 T cell receptor beta chains from a single sample sequenced in a study of T cell responses to AZD1222 COVID-19 vaccine. The data were produced by immunoSEQ multiplex PCR, yet TCRdb's version contains in-frame clones alone and is incomplete. The table has roughly 80,000 clones, roughly 88% seen once. Sample: peripheral blood, taken on day 0 of MenACWY control vaccination. Receptors originate from an adult in good health.

The chain links TRBV5-1 to TRBJ1-3, with no clear D. CDR1 and CDR2 (germline): SGHRS, YFSETQ. Trimming took 1 base from V and 4 from J, leaving 6 bases between them. This CDR3 region has 13 residues. CDR3 sequence (DNA): TGCGCCAGCAGCTTGATAGGGGGAAACACCATATATTTT. It codes for CASSLIGGNTIYF.

The V and J genes are TRBV19 and TRBJ1-2, with 8 bases identical to TRBD1. Germline V gives CDR1 LNHDA, CDR2 SQIVND (reference sequence). V trimming: 7 bases; J trimming: 3 bases; junction bases outside the gene matches: 10. CDR3 length: 15 residues. CDR3 amino acids: CASTPDREGDYGYTF. DNA for the CDR3: TGTGCCAGTACCCCGGACAGGGAAGGGGACTATGGCTACACCTTC.

The chain couples TRBV28 to TRBJ1-2; TRBD1 might be the D (5 bases). The CDR3 contains 14 residues. The ends were cut back, 7 bases at V and 6 bases at J, with 18 bases in the middle. The germline V gene encodes CDR1 MDHEN and CDR2 SYDVKM. CDR3 protein: CASTMSGEANGYTF. The CDR3, as DNA: TGTGCCAGCACTATGTCGGGGGAGGCGAATGGCTACACCTTC.

The chain is built from TRBV5-1 and TRBJ2-2; maybe TRBD2 (6 bases). Germline CDR1 reads SGHRS; CDR2 reads YFSETQ. The length of the CDR3 is 14 residues. Trimming removed 7 bases at V and 7 bases at J, with 17 bases between. CDR3 protein: CASGRSRGIGELFF. Written as DNA, the CDR3 is TGCGCCAGCGGTAGGTCCCGGGGGATCGGGGAGCTGTTTTTT.

The CDR3 DNA is TGTGCCAGCAGCTATTTCATCCAGACTCAGGGGGGTGAGCAGTTCTTC. The encoded protein is CASSYFIQTQGGEQFF. This chain links TRBV7-2 with TRBJ2-1; D perhaps matches TRBD1 (7 bases). This CDR3 is 16 amino acids long. From germline, CDR1 is SGHTA and CDR2 FQGNSA. The ends were cut back, 4 bases at V and 9 bases at J, with 22 bases in the middle.

This chain joins TRBV10-1 and TRBJ2-2, with D possibly TRBD1 on 6 matching bases. Germline loops: CDR1 WNHNN, CDR2 SYGVQD (reference sequence). V dropped 5 bases and J dropped 4 bases, with 11 bases sitting between them. The CDR3 has 14 residues. The CDR3 here is CASSTAGVTGELFF. The CDR3 region has the DNA TGCGCCAGCAGTACAGCAGGGGTCACCGGGGAGCTGTTTTTT.

This chain links TRBV20-1 with TRBJ1-5; perhaps TRBD1 as D (6 bases). This CDR3 contains 17 residues. V was clipped by 3 bases and J by 7 bases, with 25 bases between them. Germline values: CDR1 DFQATT, CDR2 SNEGSKA (reference sequence). Written as DNA, the CDR3 is TGCAGTGCTAGTCTCCCTATTCATGGGGCGACAGGACAGCCCCAGCATTTT. As protein: CSASLPIHGATGQPQHF.

This chain links TRBV9 with TRBJ1-2; D might be TRBD1 (6 bases). The germline CDR1 and CDR2 sequences are SGDLS and YYNGEE. The CDR3 runs to 15 residues. The V and J ends lost 0 bases and 8 bases respectively, with 17 bases between them. The CDR3 region has the DNA TGTGCCAGCAGCGTAGTTGGAGGGGGAGATGACGGCTACACCTTC. Amino acids: CASSVVGGGDDGYTF.

The rearrangement joins TRBV18 to TRBJ1-5; no firm D call. The CDR3 runs to 14 residues. V gave up 5 bases and J gave up 7 bases, with 15 bases separating them. In germline, CDR1 is KGHSH, CDR2 LQKENI. In nucleotides, the CDR3 is TGTGCCAGCTCATCGCAGGTCCAAGGACAGCCCCAGCATTTT. Its protein is CASSSQVQGQPQHF.

The rearrangement uses TRBV11-2 and TRBJ2-7, with 8 bases that match TRBD1. This CDR3 contains 16 residues. The junction had 6 bases not matched to a gene; V was cut back by 1 base and J by 1 base. CDR1 and CDR2 from the germline V gene are SGHAT and FQNNGV. The CDR3: CASSLAGQGVSYEQYF. In nucleotides, the CDR3 is TGTGCCAGCAGCTTAGCCGGACAGGGTGTTTCCTACGAGCAGTACTTC. The variable domain in full, completed from reference TRBV11-2 and TRBJ2-7, reads EAGVAQSPRYKIIEKRQSVAFWCNPISGHATLYWYQQILGQGPKLLIQFQNNGVVDDSQLPKDRFSAERLKGVDSTLKIQPAKLEDSAVYLCASSLAGQGVSYEQYFGPGTRLTVT.

The chain carries TRBV7-9 and TRBJ1-1; D gene unclear. Trimming shortened V by 5 bases and J by 1 base, and 8 bases separated the two germline ends. The CDR3 spans 13 residues. Germline-derived CDR1 and CDR2 are SEHNR and FQNEAQ (reference sequence). The CDR3: CASSPPGNTEAFF. The CDR3 coding sequence is TGTGCCAGCAGCCCCCCGGGGAACACTGAAGCTTTCTTT.

The CDR3: CASSFRAEPGNTIYF. In DNA form, the CDR3 reads TGTGCCAGCAGTTTTAGGGCGGAACCTGGAAACACCATATATTTT. The chain has TRBV2 and TRBJ1-3, with D hard to call. Trimming left V 5 bases short and J 2 bases short, with 13 bases between. Germline loops: CDR1 SNHLY, CDR2 FYNNEI. This CDR3 is built from 15 residues.

The CDR3 DNA reads as TGTGCCAGTAGAGCTTGGAATGGACAGGGAAACACTGAAGCTTTCTTT. This translates into CASRAWNGQGNTEAFF. V usage is TRBV19 and J usage is TRBJ1-1; 8 bases fit TRBD1. Looked up from germline, CDR1 is LNHDA and CDR2 is SQIVND (reference sequence). The CDR3 sequence is 16 residues long. V dropped 6 bases and J dropped 2; count of bases not matched to a gene: 11.

The chain couples TRBV5-4 to TRBJ1-1, with D unresolved. This CDR3 spans 13 amino acids. V lost 2 bases and J 2 bases, leaving 7 bases between the germline ends. CDR1 and CDR2 (germline): SGHNT, YYREEE (reference sequence). CDR3: CASSFTSNTEAFF. CDR3 sequence (DNA): TGTGCCAGCAGCTTTACAAGTAACACTGAAGCTTTCTTT.

The chain recombines TRBV11-2 with TRBJ2-7; no clear D. CDR3 length equals 10 residues. The germline gives CDR1 SGHAT, CDR2 FQNNGV. V was trimmed by 3 bases and J by 4 bases, leaving 1 base between them. CDR3 residues: CASSLYEQYF. In nucleotides, the CDR3 is TGTGCCAGCAGCTTGTACGAGCAGTACTTC.

The CDR3, as DNA: TGTGCCAGCTCACCTCTCCGACAGGGAAACGGCTACGAGCAGTACTTC. Its protein is CASSPLRQGNGYEQYF. The chain recombines TRBV18 with TRBJ2-7; 7 nucleotides line up with TRBD1. This CDR3 is built from 16 residues. Trimming took 3 bases from V and 3 from J; bases not matched to a gene: 11. Germline-derived CDR1 and CDR2 are KGHSH and LQKENI.

This clone occurred once. V gene TRBV5-1 combines with J gene TRBJ2-7; TRBD1 might be the D (6 bases). The CDR3 length is 17 residues. V shed 4 bases and J shed 0 bases, with 20 bases lying between them. Per the germline V gene, CDR1 is SGHRS and CDR2 is YFSETQ. The CDR3 coding sequence is TGCGCCAGCAGCATTACCTCAGGGGCTCCCAGCTCCTACGAGCAGTACTTC. Protein: CASSITSGAPSSYEQYF. Based on the CDR3 plus reference TRBV5-1 and TRBJ2-7, the full variable domain is KAGVTQTPRYLIKTRGQQVTLSCSPISGHRSVSWYQQTPGQGLQFLFEYFSETQRNKGNFPGRFSGRQFSNSRSEMNVSTLELGDSALYLCASSITSGAPSSYEQYFGPGTRLTVT.